What follows are 28 T cell receptor beta chains derived from one specimen sequenced in a study of regulatory T cells in long-lasting Graves disease. The time point denotes: persistent/refractory GD, antithyroid drugs over 5 years with positive TRAb. With RNA extracted from PBMCs as input, the TCR library was made. Arm-PCR of CDR3 regions and iRepertoire HTBI primers were the basis on which TCR beta libraries were built. TCRdb re-called the multiplex PCR reads with MiXCR, one entry per CDR3 protein. The table has around 510,000 distinct CDR3 sequences, roughly 20% seen once. The sequencing used peripheral blood mononuclear cells (PBMCs), collected when the disease was refractory, from a patient treated with antithyroid drugs. Every receptor here comes from a female donor with Graves disease.

In its sample, this clonotype was seen many times. The germline gene is not matched at one end of the junction; a read error may be the cause. The chain has TRBV19 and TRBJ2-5; D gene ambiguous. Germline loops: CDR1 LNHDA, CDR2 SQIVND (reference sequence). The length of the CDR3 is 12 residues. CDR3 protein: CASSIDQETQYF. The CDR3 bases are TGTGCCAGTAGTATAGACCAGGAGACCCAGTACTTC.

Remarks on this clonotype: This probably arose from a read error, given a far larger clone one base away. The chain is built from TRBV7-2 and TRBJ2-5; weak D call: TRBD2 (6 bases). Trimming removed 2 bases at V and 5 bases at J, with 12 bases between. This CDR3 comprises 14 residues. Germline CDR1 SGHTA, CDR2 FQGNSA. The DNA for the CDR3 is TGTGCCAGCAGCTTACGAGGGAGGCCCGAGACCCAGTACTTC. Protein sequence: CASSLRGRPETQYF.

Many counts were recorded for this clonotype. The chain is built from TRBV6-1 and TRBJ2-7; D may be TRBD1 (5 bases). The length of the CDR3 is 15 residues. The V gene's germline CDR1 is MNHNS and CDR2 SASEGT. Trimming stripped 2 bases from V and 4 bases from J, with 15 bases between. The CDR3 reads CASSETPPGSYEQYF. In DNA form, the CDR3 reads TGTGCCAGCAGTGAAACCCCACCAGGGTCGTACGAGCAGTACTTC.

This chain links TRBV20-1 with TRBJ1-5; possible D gene TRBD1, 5 bases. This CDR3 comprises 13 residues. The germline V and J ends were trimmed by 5 bases and 0 bases, with 8 bases remaining between them. CDR1 DFQATT and CDR2 SNEGSKA come from the germline V gene (reference sequence). The CDR3 DNA reads TGCAGTGCTGGGGGGATTAGCAATCAGCCCCAGCATTTT. Protein: CSAGGISNQPQHF.

This clonotype has at least ten counts. The chain uses TRBV28 and TRBJ2-6; D unclear. In germline, CDR1 is MDHEN, CDR2 SYDVKM. With 4 bases removed from V and 0 bases from J, the gap between germline ends came to 10 bases. The CDR3 loop spans 16 amino acids. The CDR3 loop is CASSSPLGSGANVLTF. The DNA for the CDR3 is TGTGCCAGCAGTTCACCCTTAGGCTCTGGGGCCAACGTCCTGACTTTC. Full variable domain (rest looked up from reference TRBV28 and TRBJ2-6): DVKVTQSSRYLVKRTGEKVFLECVQDMDHENMFWYRQDPGLGLRLIYFSYDVKMKEKGDIPEGYSVSREKKERFSLILESASTNQTSMYLCASSSPLGSGANVLTFGAGSRLTVL.

This clonotype was seen at least ten times. The chain uses TRBV27 and TRBJ2-5; tentatively, D is TRBD1 (6 bases). Germline CDR1 is MNHEY and CDR2 is SMNVEV (reference sequence). Trimming took off 8 bases at V and 3 bases at J, with 10 bases between the two ends. This CDR3 is 12 amino acids long. The CDR3 coding sequence is TGTGCCAGCGGTTACAGGGAAGAGACCCAGTACTTC. Translated: CASGYREETQYF.

This clonotype was recorded many times. This rearrangement joins TRBV11-2 to TRBJ2-7; TRBD1 agrees at 11 bases. Per germline, CDR1 SGHAT and CDR2 FQNNGV. Germline trimming cut 3 bases from V and 0 bases from J; bases unmatched to any gene: 7. The CDR3 runs to 17 residues. CDR3 amino acids: CASSFRWTGGSSYEQYF. Written as DNA, the CDR3 is TGTGCCAGCAGCTTCCGATGGACAGGGGGCAGCTCCTACGAGCAGTACTTC.

At least ten counts were recorded for this clonotype. The chain combines TRBV28 with TRBJ1-5; weak D call: TRBD1 (5 bases). CDR3 length: 14 residues. The V and J ends lost 4 bases and 3 bases respectively, with 10 bases between them. The germline gives CDR1 MDHEN, CDR2 SYDVKM. Here the CDR3 reads CASSWGTVNQPQHF. CDR3 in DNA: TGTGCCAGCAGTTGGGGCACGGTCAATCAGCCCCAGCATTTT.

A single count supports this clonotype. This may be a read error, as it is one base from a much larger clone. V usage is TRBV3-1 and J usage is TRBJ1-2, with TRBD1 as a possible D gene (5 bases). The CDR3 loop spans 15 amino acids. From germline, CDR1 is LGHDT and CDR2 YNNKEL (reference sequence). V was trimmed by 4 bases and J by 4 bases, leaving 16 bases between them. CDR3 protein: CASSRETGPPYGYTF. The CDR3 DNA reads TGTGCCAGCAGCCGAGAAACGGGGCCCCCCTATGGCTACACCTTC.

Worth noting for this clonotype: Possible read error: a much larger clone is one base away. The conserved phenylalanine or tryptophan normally closing the CDR3 is absent here, so this likely arose from a read error. V is TRBV12-3 or TRBV12-4 and J is TRBJ2-1, with 8 bases identical to TRBD2. This CDR3 contains 14 residues. The V segment lost 3 bases and the J segment 10 bases; nucleotides outside the gene matches: 8. For the CDR3, the DNA is TGTGCCAGCAGTTTCGGACTAGCAGGATGGGAGCAGTTCTCC. Translated: CASSFGLAGWEQFS.

This clonotype was seen at least ten times. This rearrangement joins TRBV2 to TRBJ1-1, with D tentatively TRBD1 (5 bases). The V and J ends lost 7 bases and 6 bases respectively, with 21 bases between them. Germline CDR1 reads SNHLY; CDR2 reads FYNNEI. The CDR3 loop spans 15 amino acids. The CDR3 DNA reads as TGTGCCAGCATCGGGACCCGAGGGCCGGCTTCTGAAGCTTTCTTT. It codes for CASIGTRGPASEAFF.

There are many counts of this clonotype. V is TRBV11-2 and J is TRBJ2-7; 9 bases align to TRBD1. The trim removed 4 bases at V and 2 bases at J, leaving 6 bases unmatched. This CDR3 comprises 15 residues. Germline CDR1 is SGHAT and CDR2 is FQNNGV. CDR3 coding DNA: TGTGCCAGCAGCTACAACAGGGGGCTGCCCTACGAGCAGTACTTC. Its protein product is CASSYNRGLPYEQYF. Looking up the rest from reference TRBV11-2 and TRBJ2-7 gives the full variable domain: EAGVAQSPRYKIIEKRQSVAFWCNPISGHATLYWYQQILGQGPKLLIQFQNNGVVDDSQLPKDRFSAERLKGVDSTLKIQPAKLEDSAVYLCASSYNRGLPYEQYFGPGTRLTVT.

At least ten counts were recorded for this clonotype. The CDR3 sequence is CSVEQGLNTEAFF. DNA of the CDR3: TGCAGCGTTGAACAGGGCCTGAACACTGAAGCTTTCTTT. The V and J genes are TRBV29-1 and TRBJ1-1; D might be TRBD1 (5 bases). V was trimmed by 2 bases and J by 0 bases, leaving 7 bases between them. The CDR3 totals 13 residues. CDR1 and CDR2 (germline): SQVTM, ANQGSEA.

Notes on this clonotype: This may be a read error: a much more frequent sequence differs by one nucleotide. This is likely a read error, given that the CDR3 carries no conserved phenylalanine or tryptophan at its end. The chain links TRBV12-3 or TRBV12-4 to TRBJ2-7, with D unclear. V lost 5 bases and J 4 bases, leaving 9 bases between the germline ends. The CDR3 extends over 12 amino acids. In DNA, the CDR3 is TGTGCCAGCAGTGTAGGGATGTACGAGCAGTACCTC. As protein: CASSVGMYEQYL.

J is TRBJ2-7 and V is TRBV4-3; TRBD2 agrees at 10 bases. The germline V gene has CDR1 LGHNA and CDR2 YSLEER. The CDR3 length is 15 residues. V gave up 1 base and J gave up 4 bases; unmatched junction bases: 4. CDR3 region: CASSQALAGVYEQYF. The CDR3 bases are TGCGCCAGCAGCCAAGCCCTAGCGGGAGTGTACGAGCAGTACTTC.

The CDR3 sequence is CAISETTSGPYEQYF. The CDR3 DNA reads TGTGCCATCAGTGAAACGACATCCGGGCCCTACGAGCAGTACTTC. J is TRBJ2-7 and V is TRBV10-3; no definite D call. The length of the CDR3 is 15 residues. CDR1 and CDR2 (germline): ENHRY, SYGVKD. The V and J ends lost 3 bases and 2 bases respectively, with 14 bases between them.

This clonotype was picked up a small number of times. The chain recombines TRBV11-2 with TRBJ2-2; D possibly matches TRBD1 or TRBD2 (5 bases each). V gave up 5 bases and J gave up 0 bases, with 22 bases separating them. The V gene's germline CDR1 is SGHAT and CDR2 FQNNGV. This CDR3 contains 19 residues. The CDR3 coding sequence is TGTGCCAGCAGCGTGACCGGGACGGATATTATCGCGAACACCGGGGAGCTGTTTTTT. It encodes CASSVTGTDIIANTGELFF.

There are a few counts of this clonotype. This chain joins TRBV6-2 or TRBV6-3 and TRBJ2-4, with 7 bases aligning to TRBD1. The CDR3 runs to 16 residues. The ends lost 6 bases at V and 1 base at J; junction bases unmatched: 9. Germline-derived CDR1 and CDR2 are MNHEY and SVGEGT. In DNA, the CDR3 is TGTGCCAGCAGGTCGACAGGGTTGGGGGCCAAAAACATTCAGTACTTC. It yields the protein CASRSTGLGAKNIQYF.

A few counts support this clonotype. V and J are TRBV6-5 and TRBJ2-4; the match to TRBD2 covers 11 bases. CDR1 and CDR2 from the germline V gene are MNHEY and SVGAGI. The ends lost 1 base at V and 0 bases at J; junction bases unmatched: 11. CDR3 length: 20 residues. CDR3 sequence (DNA): TGTGCCAGCAGTTACTTTCTAGCGGGAGGTGCCGAACTAGCCAAAAACATTCAGTACTTC. Protein product: CASSYFLAGGAELAKNIQYF.

The rearrangement links TRBV25-1 to TRBJ2-7, with D possibly TRBD1 on 5 matching bases. Germline assignment: CDR1 MGHDK and CDR2 SYGVNS. The CDR3 runs to 13 residues. The ends were cut back, 6 bases at V and 6 bases at J, with 15 bases in the middle. This chain's CDR3 is CASRDPGQGEQYF. The CDR3 region has the DNA TGTGCCAGCAGAGACCCCGGGCAGGGCGAGCAGTACTTC.

The V call is TRBV4-2, the J call TRBJ1-4, with D perhaps matching TRBD1 (5 bases). The V gene's germline CDR1 is LGHNA and CDR2 YNFKEQ. Trimming took off 3 bases at V and 6 bases at J, with 20 bases between the two ends. CDR3 length: 17 amino acids. The CDR3 DNA reads TGTGCCAGCAGCCAGATATCGGGGACCGATGTTGATGAAAAACTGTTTTTT. It translates to CASSQISGTDVDEKLFF.

J is TRBJ2-5 and V is TRBV6-5; TRBD2 is a possible D gene (5 bases). V was trimmed by 0 bases and J by 3 bases, leaving 11 bases between them. The length of the CDR3 is 15 residues. The germline CDR1 and CDR2 sequences are MNHEY and SVGAGI. CDR3 DNA: TGTGCCAGCAGTTACTCGGAGACTAATAAAGAGACCCAGTACTTC. Amino acids: CASSYSETNKETQYF.

The V and J genes are TRBV10-3 and TRBJ2-6; 7 nucleotides agree with TRBD2. This CDR3 is 14 amino acids long. CDR1 ENHRY and CDR2 SYGVKD come from the germline V gene. CDR3 amino acids: CATRGDSGANVLTF. The CDR3, as DNA: TGTGCTACCCGGGGGGACTCTGGGGCCAACGTCCTGACTTTC.

This clonotype was observed at least ten times. The chain is built from TRBV27 and TRBJ2-5, with 7 bases matching TRBD1. Germline CDR1 reads MNHEY; CDR2 reads SMNVEV (reference sequence). CDR3 size: 15 residues. V dropped 6 bases and J dropped 0; count of bases not matched to a gene: 7. The CDR3 here is CASSRGQLHQETQYF. The CDR3 coding sequence is TGTGCCAGCAGCCGGGGACAGCTACACCAAGAGACCCAGTACTTC.

This clonotype has a handful of counts. The rearrangement joins TRBV19 to TRBJ1-5; 8 positions match TRBD1. After removal of 8 bases from V and 3 bases from J, the junction contained 6 bases not matched to a gene. The CDR3 is 14 amino acids. CDR1 and CDR2 from the germline V gene are LNHDA and SQIVND (reference sequence). The CDR3: CASRTGRINQPQHF. The CDR3 nucleotides read TGTGCCAGTCGGACAGGGAGAATCAATCAGCCCCAGCATTTT. Based on the CDR3 plus reference TRBV19 and TRBJ1-5, the full variable domain is DGGITQSPKYLFRKEGQNVTLSCEQNLNHDAMYWYRQDPGQGLRLIYYSQIVNDFQKGDIAEGYSVSREKKESFPLTVTSAQKNPTAFYLCASRTGRINQPQHFGDGTRLSIL.

In this sample, this clonotype turned up a few times. This chain links TRBV20-1 with TRBJ2-2, with unresolved D. Between the trimmed V and J ends, which lost 2 bases and 0 bases, there was a span of 22 bases. The CDR3 runs 19 residues. Germline V CDR1 and CDR2: DFQATT, SNEGSKA (reference sequence). This CDR3 reads CSARIFKQQNPANTGELFF. The CDR3 DNA is TGCAGTGCTAGAATTTTCAAACAGCAAAATCCCGCGAACACCGGGGAGCTGTTTTTT.

This sequence joins TRBV7-2 and TRBJ1-2; 9 bases align to TRBD1. V dropped 0 bases and J dropped 9; count of bases not matched to a gene: 8. The CDR3 loop spans 15 amino acids. Germline lookup yields CDR1 SGHTA and CDR2 FQGNSA. The CDR3: CASSLAGTGLYSYTF. CDR3 nucleotides: TGTGCCAGCAGCTTAGCCGGGACAGGGCTTTATAGCTACACCTTC.

The genes are TRBV13 and TRBJ2-7; D unresolved. This CDR3 has 17 residues. The V gene's germline CDR1 is PRHDT and CDR2 FYEKMQ (reference sequence). Trimming pared 5 bases from V and 0 bases from J, leaving 20 bases between. CDR3 bases: TGTGCCAGCAGCCTATCCCCCGGGTCGACGGCCTCCTACGAGCAGTACTTC. It codes for CASSLSPGSTASYEQYF.